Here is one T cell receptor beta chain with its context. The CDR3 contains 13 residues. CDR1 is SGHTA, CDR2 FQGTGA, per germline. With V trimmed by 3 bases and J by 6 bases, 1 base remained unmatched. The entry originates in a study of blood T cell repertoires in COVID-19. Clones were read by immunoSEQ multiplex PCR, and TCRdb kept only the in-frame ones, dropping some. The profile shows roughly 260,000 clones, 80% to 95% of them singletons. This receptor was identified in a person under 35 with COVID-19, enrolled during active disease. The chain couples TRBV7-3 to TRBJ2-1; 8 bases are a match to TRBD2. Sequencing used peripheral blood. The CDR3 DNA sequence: TGTGCCAGCAGCTTTGGACTAGCCAATGAGCAGTTCTTC. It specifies CASSFGLANEQFF.